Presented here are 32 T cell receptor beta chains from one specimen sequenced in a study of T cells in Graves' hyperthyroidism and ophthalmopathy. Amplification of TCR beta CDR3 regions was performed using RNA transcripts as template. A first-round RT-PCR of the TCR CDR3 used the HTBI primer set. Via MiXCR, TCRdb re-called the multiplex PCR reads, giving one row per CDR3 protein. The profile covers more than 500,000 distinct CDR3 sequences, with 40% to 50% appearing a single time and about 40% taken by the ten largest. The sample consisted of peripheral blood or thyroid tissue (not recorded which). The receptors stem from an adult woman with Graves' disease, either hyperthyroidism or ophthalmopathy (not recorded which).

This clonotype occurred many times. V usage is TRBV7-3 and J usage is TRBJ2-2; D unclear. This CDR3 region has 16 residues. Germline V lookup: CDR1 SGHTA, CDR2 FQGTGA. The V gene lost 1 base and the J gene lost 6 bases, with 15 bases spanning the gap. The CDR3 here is CASSLIRTAKAGELFF. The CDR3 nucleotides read TGTGCCAGCAGCTTAATACGTACGGCTAAGGCCGGGGAGCTGTTTTTT.

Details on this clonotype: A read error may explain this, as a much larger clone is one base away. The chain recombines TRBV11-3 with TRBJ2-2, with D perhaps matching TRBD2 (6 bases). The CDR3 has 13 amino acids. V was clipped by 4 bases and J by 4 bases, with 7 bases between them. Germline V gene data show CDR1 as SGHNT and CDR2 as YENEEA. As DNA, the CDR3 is TGTGCCAGCAGCTCGGGGGTCACCGGGGAGCTGTTTTTT. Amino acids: CASSSGVTGELFF.

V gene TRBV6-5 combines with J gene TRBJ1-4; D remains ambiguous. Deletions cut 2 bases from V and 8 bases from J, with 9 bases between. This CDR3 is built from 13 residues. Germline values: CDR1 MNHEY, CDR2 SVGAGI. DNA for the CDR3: TGTGCCAGCAGTTACCTCCACACGGAAAAACTGTTTTTT. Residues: CASSYLHTEKLFF.

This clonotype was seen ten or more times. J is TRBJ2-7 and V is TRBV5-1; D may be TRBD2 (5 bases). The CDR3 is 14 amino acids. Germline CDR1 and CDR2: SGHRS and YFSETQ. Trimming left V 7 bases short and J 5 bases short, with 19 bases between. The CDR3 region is CASGLFELGDEQYF. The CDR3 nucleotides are TGCGCCAGCGGGTTATTCGAGCTCGGGGACGAGCAGTACTTC.

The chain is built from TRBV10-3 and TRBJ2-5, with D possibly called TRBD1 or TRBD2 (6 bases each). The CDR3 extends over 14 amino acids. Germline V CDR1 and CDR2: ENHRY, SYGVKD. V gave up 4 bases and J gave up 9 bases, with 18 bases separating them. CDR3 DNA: TGTGCCATCAGTGGTACTAGGGGGGACCAGCCCCAGTACTTC. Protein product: CAISGTRGDQPQYF.

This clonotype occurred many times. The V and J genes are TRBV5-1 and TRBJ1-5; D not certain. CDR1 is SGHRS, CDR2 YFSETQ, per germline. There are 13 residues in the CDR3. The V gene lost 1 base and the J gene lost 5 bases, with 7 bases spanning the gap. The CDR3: CASSLTIDQPQHF. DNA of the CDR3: TGCGCCAGCAGCTTGACAATAGATCAGCCCCAGCATTTT.

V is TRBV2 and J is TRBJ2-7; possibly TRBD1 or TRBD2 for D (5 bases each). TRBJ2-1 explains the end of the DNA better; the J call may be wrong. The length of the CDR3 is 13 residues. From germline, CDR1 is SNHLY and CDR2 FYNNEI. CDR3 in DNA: TGTGCCAGCAGTGAGGAGAGGGACGATGAGCAGTTCTTC. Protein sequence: CASSEERDDEQFF.

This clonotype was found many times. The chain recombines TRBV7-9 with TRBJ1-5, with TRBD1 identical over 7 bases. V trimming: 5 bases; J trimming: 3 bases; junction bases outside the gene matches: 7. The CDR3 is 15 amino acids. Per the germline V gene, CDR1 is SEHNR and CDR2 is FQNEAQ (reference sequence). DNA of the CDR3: TGTGCCAGCAGCAAGCAGGGGACAGTCAATCAGCCCCAGCATTTT. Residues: CASSKQGTVNQPQHF.

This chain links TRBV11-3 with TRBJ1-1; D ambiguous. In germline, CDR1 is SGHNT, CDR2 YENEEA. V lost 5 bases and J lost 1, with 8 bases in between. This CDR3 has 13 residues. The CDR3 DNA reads TGTGCCAGCAGCCTAAACGGGAACACTGAAGCTTTCTTT. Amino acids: CASSLNGNTEAFF.

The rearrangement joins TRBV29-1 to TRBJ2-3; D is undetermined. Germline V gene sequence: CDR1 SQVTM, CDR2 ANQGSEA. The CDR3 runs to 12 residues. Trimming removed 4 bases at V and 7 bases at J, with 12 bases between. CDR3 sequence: CSVVAPEYTQYF. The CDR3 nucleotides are TGCAGCGTTGTCGCTCCTGAATATACGCAGTATTTT.

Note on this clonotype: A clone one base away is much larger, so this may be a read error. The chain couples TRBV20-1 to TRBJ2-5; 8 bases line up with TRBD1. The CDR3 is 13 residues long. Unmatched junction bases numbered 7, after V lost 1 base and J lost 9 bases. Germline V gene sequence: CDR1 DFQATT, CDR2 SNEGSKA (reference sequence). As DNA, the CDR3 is TGCAGTGCTAGAGGGACAGGGTATGTGGCCCAGTACTTC. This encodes CSARGTGYVAQYF.

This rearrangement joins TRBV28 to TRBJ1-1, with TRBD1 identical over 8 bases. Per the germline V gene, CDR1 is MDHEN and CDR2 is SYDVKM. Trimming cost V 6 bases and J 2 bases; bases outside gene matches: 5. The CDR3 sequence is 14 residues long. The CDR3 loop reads CASRPGTGNTEAFF. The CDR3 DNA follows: TGTGCCAGCAGACCCGGGACAGGTAACACTGAAGCTTTCTTT.

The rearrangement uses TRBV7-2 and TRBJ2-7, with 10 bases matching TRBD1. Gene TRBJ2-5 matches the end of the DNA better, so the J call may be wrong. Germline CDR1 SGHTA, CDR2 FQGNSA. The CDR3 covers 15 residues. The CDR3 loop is CASSPRDRGGETQYF. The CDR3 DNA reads TGTGCCAGCAGCCCAAGGGACAGGGGAGGGGAGACCCAGTACTTC.

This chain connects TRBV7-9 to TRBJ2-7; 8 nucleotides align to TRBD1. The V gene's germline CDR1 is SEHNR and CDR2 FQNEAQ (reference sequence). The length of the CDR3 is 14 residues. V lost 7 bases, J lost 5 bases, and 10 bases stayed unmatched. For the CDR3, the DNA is TGTGCCAGCACCCGGACAGGGAATTCCCACGAGCAGTACTTC. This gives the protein CASTRTGNSHEQYF.

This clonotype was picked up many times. CDR3 in amino acids: CASSIGGLVETQYF. DNA of the CDR3: TGTGCCAGTAGTATAGGGGGTCTGGTGGAGACCCAGTACTTC. The J gene is TRBJ2-5, the V gene TRBV19; no clear D gene. CDR1 LNHDA and CDR2 SQIVND come from the germline V gene (reference sequence). Trimming took off 1 base at V and 5 bases at J, with 11 bases between the two ends. The CDR3 consists of 14 residues.

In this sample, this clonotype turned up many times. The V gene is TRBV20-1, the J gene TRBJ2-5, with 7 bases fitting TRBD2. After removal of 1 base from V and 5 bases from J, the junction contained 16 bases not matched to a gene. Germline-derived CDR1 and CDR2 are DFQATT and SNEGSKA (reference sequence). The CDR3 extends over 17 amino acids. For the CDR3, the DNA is TGCAGTGCTAGAGGAACGTCGGGCGGGAGTTCTCGGGAGACCCAGTACTTC. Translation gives CSARGTSGGSSRETQYF.

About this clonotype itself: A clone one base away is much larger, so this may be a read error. DNA of the CDR3: TGTGCCAGCAGTTACAGGCAGGCGCGGGGTTCACCCCCCCACTTT. As protein: CASSYRQARGSPPHF. This chain connects TRBV6-5 to TRBJ1-6, with no clear D. The CDR3 spans 15 residues. In germline, CDR1 is MNHEY, CDR2 SVGAGI.

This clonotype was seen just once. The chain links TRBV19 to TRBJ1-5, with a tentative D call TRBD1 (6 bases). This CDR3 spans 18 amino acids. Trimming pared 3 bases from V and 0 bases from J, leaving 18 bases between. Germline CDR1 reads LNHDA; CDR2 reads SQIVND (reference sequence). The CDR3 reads CASSITGTRTYSNQPQHF. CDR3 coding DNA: TGTGCCAGTAGTATCACCGGGACACGCACTTATAGCAATCAGCCCCAGCATTTT.

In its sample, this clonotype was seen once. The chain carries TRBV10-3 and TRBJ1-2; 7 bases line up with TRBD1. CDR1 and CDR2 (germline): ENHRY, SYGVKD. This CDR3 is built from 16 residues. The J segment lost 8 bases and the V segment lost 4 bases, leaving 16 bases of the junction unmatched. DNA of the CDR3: TGTGCCATCAGTGTCTCCGGAACAGGGGTCTTCGGAGGCTACACCTTC. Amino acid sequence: CAISVSGTGVFGGYTF.

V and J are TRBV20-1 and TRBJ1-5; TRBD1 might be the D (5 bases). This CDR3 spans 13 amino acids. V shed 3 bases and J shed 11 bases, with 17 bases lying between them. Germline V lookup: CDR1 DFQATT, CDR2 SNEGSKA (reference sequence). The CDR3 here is CSARYLGGETQHF. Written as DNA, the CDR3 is TGCAGTGCTAGGTACCTCGGAGGGGAGACCCAGCATTTT.

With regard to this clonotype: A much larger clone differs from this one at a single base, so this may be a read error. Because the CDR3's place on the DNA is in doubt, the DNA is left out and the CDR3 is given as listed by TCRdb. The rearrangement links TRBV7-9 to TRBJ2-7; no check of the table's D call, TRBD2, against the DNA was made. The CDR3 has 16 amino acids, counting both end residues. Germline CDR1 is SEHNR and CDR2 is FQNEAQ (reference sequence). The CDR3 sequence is CASSLVVAGGAYEQSF.

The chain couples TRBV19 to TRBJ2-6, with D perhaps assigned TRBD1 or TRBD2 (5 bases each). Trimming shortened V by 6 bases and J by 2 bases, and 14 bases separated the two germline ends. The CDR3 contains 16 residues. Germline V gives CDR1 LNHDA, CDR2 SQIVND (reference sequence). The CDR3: CASSITMGAGANVLTF. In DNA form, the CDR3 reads TGTGCCAGTAGCATCACGATGGGGGCTGGGGCCAACGTCCTGACTTTC.

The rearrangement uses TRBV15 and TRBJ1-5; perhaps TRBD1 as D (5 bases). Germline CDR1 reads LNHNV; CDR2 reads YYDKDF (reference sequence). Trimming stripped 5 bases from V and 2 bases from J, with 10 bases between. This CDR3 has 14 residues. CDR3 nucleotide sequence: TGTGCCACCAGCTTGGAAGGGGGCAATCAGCCCCAGCATTTT. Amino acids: CATSLEGGNQPQHF.

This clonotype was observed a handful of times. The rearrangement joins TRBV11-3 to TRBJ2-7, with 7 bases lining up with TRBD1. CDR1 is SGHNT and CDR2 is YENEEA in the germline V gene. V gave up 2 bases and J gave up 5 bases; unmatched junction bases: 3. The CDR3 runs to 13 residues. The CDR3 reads CASSLRGLDEQYF. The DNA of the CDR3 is TGTGCCAGCAGCTTAAGGGGGCTTGACGAGCAGTACTTC.

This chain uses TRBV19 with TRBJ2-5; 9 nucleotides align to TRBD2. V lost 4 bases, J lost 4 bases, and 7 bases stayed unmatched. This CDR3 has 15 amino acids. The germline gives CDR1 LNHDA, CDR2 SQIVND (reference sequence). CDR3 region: CASSTIAGVPETQYF. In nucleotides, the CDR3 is TGTGCCAGTAGTACCATAGCGGGAGTACCAGAGACCCAGTACTTC.

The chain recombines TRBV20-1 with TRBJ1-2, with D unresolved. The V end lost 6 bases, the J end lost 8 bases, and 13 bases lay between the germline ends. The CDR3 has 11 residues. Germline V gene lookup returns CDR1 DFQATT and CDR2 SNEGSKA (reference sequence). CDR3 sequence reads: CSASPYLGYTF. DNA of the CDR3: TGCAGTGCCTCCCCCTACCTAGGCTACACCTTC.

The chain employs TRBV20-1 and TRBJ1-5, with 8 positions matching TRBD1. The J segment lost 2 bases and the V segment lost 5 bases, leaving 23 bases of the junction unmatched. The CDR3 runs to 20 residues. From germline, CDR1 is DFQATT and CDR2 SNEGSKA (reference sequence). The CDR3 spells CSASPHGTGGSYSRNQPQHF. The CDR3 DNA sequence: TGCAGTGCTTCGCCCCACGGGACAGGAGGTAGTTACTCGCGCAATCAGCCCCAGCATTTT.

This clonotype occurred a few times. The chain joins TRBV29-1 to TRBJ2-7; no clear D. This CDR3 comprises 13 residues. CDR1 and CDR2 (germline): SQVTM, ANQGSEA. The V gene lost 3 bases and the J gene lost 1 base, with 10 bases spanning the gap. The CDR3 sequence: CSVEPLDSYEQYF. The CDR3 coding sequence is TGCAGCGTTGAGCCTCTGGATTCCTACGAGCAGTACTTC.

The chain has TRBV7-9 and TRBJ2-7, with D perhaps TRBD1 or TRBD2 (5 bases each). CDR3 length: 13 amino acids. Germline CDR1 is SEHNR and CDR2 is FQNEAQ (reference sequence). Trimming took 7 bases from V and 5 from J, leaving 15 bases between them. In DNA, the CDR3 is TGTGCCAGCACCTGGGGGAGTACCCACGAGCAGTACTTC. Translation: CASTWGSTHEQYF. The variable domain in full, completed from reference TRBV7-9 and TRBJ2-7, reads DTGVSQNPRHKITKRGQNVTFRCDPISEHNRLYWYRQTLGQGPEFLTYFQNEAQLEKSRLLSDRFSAERPKGSFSTLEIQRTEQGDSAMYLCASTWGSTHEQYFGPGTRLTVT.

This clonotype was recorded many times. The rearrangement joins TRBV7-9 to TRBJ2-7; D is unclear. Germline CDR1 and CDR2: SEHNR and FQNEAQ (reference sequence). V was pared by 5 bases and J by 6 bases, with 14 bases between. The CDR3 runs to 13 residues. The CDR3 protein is CASSQEGSSEQYF. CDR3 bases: TGTGCCAGCAGCCAAGAAGGTTCTAGCGAGCAGTACTTC.

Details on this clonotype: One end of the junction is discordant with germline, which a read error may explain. CDR3 sequence: CASSPSGSFYEQYF. CDR3 nucleotides: TGTGCTAGCAGCCCGTCGGGCAGCTTCTACGAGCAGTACTTC. The chain uses TRBV7-7 and TRBJ2-7; D unresolved. The CDR3 is 14 amino acids. CDR1 and CDR2 (germline): SSHAT, FNYEAQ (reference sequence).

CDR3 DNA sequence: TGCAGCGTTGCCGAGGTTGGAACAGTGTACGAGCAGTACTTC. Its translation: CSVAEVGTVYEQYF. The genes are TRBV29-1 and TRBJ2-7; no firm D call. The ends were cut back, 4 bases at V and 4 bases at J, with 17 bases in the middle. The V gene's germline CDR1 is SQVTM and CDR2 ANQGSEA. The CDR3 runs to 14 residues.